This T cell receptor (beta chain) originates from a study of blood T cell repertoires in COVID-19. Whole-study context: Acute and convalescent COVID-19 specimens originated in the United States, Italy and Spain. The analysed material was cDNA or gDNA that came from T cells, B-cell-depleted T cells, or PBMCs.

Per the original methods: Estimation of nucleated cell counts was performed using reference gene primer amplification. Only in-frame clones appear in the TCRdb table, and some are missing; sequencing was by immunoSEQ multiplex PCR. V and J calls and clone size are given by that table; D and trimming were obtained from the DNA. The data hold 95,000 to 150,000 clones, with about nine tenths observed a single time. Source material: peripheral blood. The TCR originated in a man aged 35 to 55 with acute or convalescent COVID-19.

The CDR3 DNA reads TGTGCCAGTACTAAAGGGGGGTTTGGGACTAGCTACCGTTTAGGCTACAATGAGCAGTTCTTC. It codes for CASTKGGFGTSYRLGYNEQFF. The chain recombines TRBV19 with TRBJ2-1; the match to TRBD2 covers 9 bases. V was clipped by 7 bases and J by 3 bases; unmatched bases: 25. The germline V gene encodes CDR1 LNHDA and CDR2 SQIVND (reference sequence). The CDR3 extends over 21 amino acids.